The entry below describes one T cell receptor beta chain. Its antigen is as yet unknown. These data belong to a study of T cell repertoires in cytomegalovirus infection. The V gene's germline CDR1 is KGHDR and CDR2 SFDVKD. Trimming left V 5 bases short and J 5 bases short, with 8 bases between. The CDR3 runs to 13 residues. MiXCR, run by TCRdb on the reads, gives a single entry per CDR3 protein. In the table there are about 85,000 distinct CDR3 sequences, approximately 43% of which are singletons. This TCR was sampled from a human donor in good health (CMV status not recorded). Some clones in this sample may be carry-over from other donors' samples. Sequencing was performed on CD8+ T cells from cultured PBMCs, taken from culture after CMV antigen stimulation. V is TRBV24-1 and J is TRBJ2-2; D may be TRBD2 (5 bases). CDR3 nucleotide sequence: TGTGCCACCAGTGCGGGGTTTACCGGGGAGCTGTTTTTT. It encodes CATSAGFTGELFF.